This is a list of T cell receptor beta chains from one sample in a study of T cells in Graves' hyperthyroidism and ophthalmopathy. TCRdb itself ran the multiplex PCR reads through MiXCR, one entry per CDR3 protein. The top ten clones hold 40% of a sample with 300,000 to 450,000 distinct CDR3 sequences, 18% of them seen once. Sequencing input: blood. Receptors were obtained from a man aged 18 to 35 with Graves' ophthalmopathy. The CDR3 runs from the conserved cysteine through the conserved F or W. Fields, in order: CDR3 DNA, CDR3 protein, CDR3 length, V gene, D gene, clone size, J gene. A D gene is named only where the DNA matches it firmly. Part of the rows lack a size; the others show once, few, many or a class for expanded clones.

DNA: TGTGCCAGCAGCCAAGGGGACGTACAGGACACTGAAGCTTTCTTT
CDR3: CASSQGDVQDTEAFF
length: 15
V: TRBV4-2
D: NA
size: few
J: TRBJ1-1

DNA: TGTGCCAGCAGCACCCGGCTTGGGCAGACCCAAGAGACCCAGTACTTC
CDR3: CASSTRLGQTQETQYF
length: 16
V: TRBV28
D: NA
size: many
J: TRBJ2-5

DNA: TGTGCCAGCAGTCCCGGGGCAGCAGAGACCCAGTACTTC
CDR3: CASSPGAAETQYF
length: 13
V: TRBV7-3
D: NA
size: many
J: TRBJ2-5

DNA: TGTGCCAGCAGTGACGGGGAGGACCGCGATGGCTACACCTTC
CDR3: CASSDGEDRDGYTF
length: 14
V: TRBV2
D: NA
size: many
J: TRBJ1-2

DNA: TGTGCCAGCTCACCACAGGAACAAGTGCCCACAGATACGCAGTATTTT
CDR3: CASSPQEQVPTDTQYF
length: 16
V: TRBV18
D: NA
size: many
J: TRBJ2-3

DNA: TGCGCCAGCAGCCAAGGGAACTCCTACAATGAGCAGTTCTTC
CDR3: CASSQGNSYNEQFF
length: 14
V: TRBV4-1
D: NA
size: many
J: TRBJ2-1

DNA: TGTGCCAGTAGTATTCCTACAGGGACGAGCAATCAGCCCCAGCATTTT
CDR3: CASSIPTGTSNQPQHF
length: 16
V: TRBV19
D: NA
size: few
J: TRBJ1-5

DNA: TGCAGCGTGCCAACGGTAGCGGGGGCCCCTCAAGAGACCCAGTACTTC
CDR3: CSVPTVAGAPQETQYF
length: 16
V: TRBV29-1
D: TRBD2
size: few
J: TRBJ2-5

DNA: TGTGCCACCAGCAGAGGACAGGGGGCCGCCTCCTACGAGCAGTACTTC
CDR3: CATSRGQGAASYEQYF
length: 16
V: TRBV15
D: TRBD1
size: few
J: TRBJ2-7

DNA: TGTGCCAGTACTCCGCCAGGGACAGCCAGGAATGAGCAGTTCTTC
CDR3: CASTPPGTARNEQFF
length: 15
V: TRBV7-9
D: TRBD1
size: many
J: TRBJ2-1

DNA: TGTGCCAGCACCCGCGACAGTGAAAATTCACCCCTCCACTTT
CDR3: CASTRDSENSPLHF
length: 14
V: TRBV7-9
D: NA
size: few
J: TRBJ1-6

DNA: TGCGCCAGCAACCAAAGGAGGGGTGAAAAACTGTTTTTT
CDR3: CASNQRRGEKLFF
length: 13
V: TRBV4-1
D: NA
size: NA
J: TRBJ1-4

DNA: TGTGCCAGCAGCTTAGGAGGTACGAATCAGCCCCAGCATTTT
CDR3: CASSLGGTNQPQHF
length: 14
V: TRBV7-9
D: NA
size: NA
J: TRBJ1-5

DNA: TGTGCCAGCAGTGATCCTAGCGGTACCCAGTACTTC
CDR3: CASSDPSGTQYF
length: 12
V: TRBV2
D: TRBD2
size: many
J: TRBJ2-5

DNA: TGTGCCAGCAGCCCCCCAGGACAGAAAAACTATGGCTACACCTTC
CDR3: CASSPPGQKNYGYTF
length: 15
V: TRBV7-9
D: NA
size: NA
J: TRBJ1-2

DNA: TGTGCCTGGAGTGCCTCCACAGGCGCCGAGCAGTACTTC
CDR3: CAWSASTGAEQYF
length: 13
V: TRBV30
D: NA
size: NA
J: TRBJ2-7

DNA: TGCGCCAGCAGCTTGGAGGTTGGCGGGGCAGGGAATGAGCAGTTCTTC
CDR3: CASSLEVGGAGNEQFF
length: 16
V: TRBV5-1
D: NA
size: many
J: TRBJ2-1

DNA: TGTGCCAGCACCGAACAGGGTTTCACCGGGGAGCTGTTTTTT
CDR3: CASTEQGFTGELFF
length: 14
V: TRBV12-3/TRBV12-4
D: NA
size: many
J: TRBJ2-2

DNA: TGTGCCAGCAGGGGAGAGGGAAGCAATCAGCCCCAGCATTTT
CDR3: CASRGEGSNQPQHF
length: 14
V: TRBV6-1
D: NA
size: NA
J: TRBJ1-5

DNA: TGCGCCAGCAGCTGGACAGGGGACGGGGAGACCCAGTACTTC
CDR3: CASSWTGDGETQYF
length: 14
V: TRBV5-1
D: TRBD1
size: few
J: TRBJ2-5

DNA: TGTGCCATCAGTGGCGGGGACGGTCGGTCAGATACGCAGTATTTT
CDR3: CAISGGDGRSDTQYF
length: 15
V: TRBV10-3
D: NA
size: NA
J: TRBJ2-3

DNA: TGTGCCATCAGTCCGGGACAGGGTGGACAGCCCCAGCATTTT
CDR3: CAISPGQGGQPQHF
length: 14
V: TRBV10-3
D: TRBD1
size: many
J: TRBJ1-5

DNA: TGTGCCAGCAGCGCTAGCGGAGAAAACATTCAGTACTTC
CDR3: CASSASGENIQYF
length: 13
V: TRBV7-9
D: TRBD2
size: few
J: TRBJ2-4

DNA: TGTGCCAGCAGCTTAGGGACTGAGAGTGAGACCCAGTACTTC
CDR3: CASSLGTESETQYF
length: 14
V: TRBV7-9
D: NA
size: many
J: TRBJ2-5

DNA: TGTGCTAGTGGTTTGCTAAGGACAGGGGCTTTATCTGCTGCCGAGGGCTCCTACAATGAGCAGTTCTTC
CDR3: CASGLLRTGALSAAEGSYNEQFF
length: 23
V: TRBV12-5
D: TRBD1
size: few
J: TRBJ2-1

DNA: TGTGCCAGCAGTTTAGACAGGGGTGGCAATCAGCCCCAGCATTTT
CDR3: CASSLDRGGNQPQHF
length: 15
V: TRBV12-3/TRBV12-4
D: TRBD1
size: many
J: TRBJ1-5

DNA: TGTGCCAGCAGCGAATTAGGGGTTAGGATATCACCCCTCCACTTT
CDR3: CASSELGVRISPLHF
length: 15
V: TRBV7-2
D: NA
size: many
J: TRBJ1-6

DNA: TGTGCCATCAGTGAGCCAGGGGCGTCTGGAAACACCATATATTTT
CDR3: CAISEPGASGNTIYF
length: 15
V: TRBV10-3
D: NA
size: NA
J: TRBJ1-3

DNA: TGCAGTGCTAGAGAGGTGGACTCCTACGAGCAGTACTTC
CDR3: CSAREVDSYEQYF
length: 13
V: TRBV20-1
D: NA
size: many
J: TRBJ2-7

DNA: TGTGCCAGCGGAGGGGAGGGCCTTAACTACGAGCAGTACTTC
CDR3: CASGGEGLNYEQYF
length: 14
V: TRBV12-3/TRBV12-4
D: TRBD2
size: NA
J: TRBJ2-7

DNA: TGCAGCGTTGAAGGGATCGACAGGGGTTCCTACAATGAGCAGTTCTTC
CDR3: CSVEGIDRGSYNEQFF
length: 16
V: TRBV29-1
D: TRBD1
size: few
J: TRBJ2-1

DNA: TGTGCCAGCAGCTTGGAGTGGGGGCAAGAGACCCAGTACTTC
CDR3: CASSLEWGQETQYF
length: 14
V: TRBV5-6
D: NA
size: many
J: TRBJ2-5

DNA: TGTGCCAGCAGCCTCCTCCGTGAGGGGTGGAACGAGCAGTACTTC
CDR3: CASSLLREGWNEQYF
length: 15
V: TRBV11-2
D: NA
size: many
J: TRBJ2-7

DNA: TGTGCCAGCACTCTCCCCGGGACGAACTATGGCTACACCTTC
CDR3: CASTLPGTNYGYTF
length: 14
V: TRBV6-1
D: NA
size: many
J: TRBJ1-2

DNA: TGCGCCAGCAGACAGGGGGCGGGTCAGGCCACTGAAGCTTTCTTT
CDR3: CASRQGAGQATEAFF
length: 15
V: TRBV5-1
D: TRBD1
size: many
J: TRBJ1-1

DNA: TGTGCCAGCAGCTTGGGACTAGCGAGGGAGACCCAGTACTTC
CDR3: CASSLGLARETQYF
length: 14
V: TRBV11-1
D: TRBD2
size: many
J: TRBJ2-5

DNA: TGTGCCAGCAGCGAAACCGGGACTAGCGGGGGGGCCGGTCATGAGCAGTTCTTC
CDR3: CASSETGTSGGAGHEQFF
length: 18
V: TRBV7-3
D: TRBD2
size: NA
J: TRBJ2-1

DNA: TGCGCCAGCAGCCGCTGGGACAGGGGTTACGAGCAGTACTTC
CDR3: CASSRWDRGYEQYF
length: 14
V: TRBV5-1
D: TRBD1
size: many
J: TRBJ2-7

DNA: TGTGCCAGCAGCCGAGCTGGGGGCTTCCCCTACAATGAGCAGTTCTTC
CDR3: CASSRAGGFPYNEQFF
length: 16
V: TRBV7-9
D: NA
size: few
J: TRBJ2-1

DNA: TGTGCCAGCAGAAATAAACTGGACGAGCAGTACTTC
CDR3: CASRNKLDEQYF
length: 12
V: TRBV7-9
D: NA
size: many
J: TRBJ2-7

DNA: TGTGCCAGAATGAAGGACAGGAACACCGGGGAGCTGTTTTTT
CDR3: CARMKDRNTGELFF
length: 14
V: TRBV2
D: NA
size: many
J: TRBJ2-2

DNA: TGTGCCAGCAGTTACGACAGGGGAGGAGGGTATGGCTACACCTTC
CDR3: CASSYDRGGGYGYTF
length: 15
V: TRBV28
D: TRBD1
size: many
J: TRBJ1-2

DNA: TGTGCCAGCAGTGAGTCTAGCGGGGGATACAATGAGCAGTTCTTC
CDR3: CASSESSGGYNEQFF
length: 15
V: TRBV2
D: TRBD2
size: many
J: TRBJ2-1

DNA: TGCGCCAGCAGCTTGGAACAGGGGCACGTTGAAAAACTGTTTTTT
CDR3: CASSLEQGHVEKLFF
length: 15
V: TRBV5-1
D: TRBD1
size: NA
J: TRBJ1-4

DNA: TGTGCCAGCAGCGGACGGAACCGGGACCTTAATGAAAAACTGTTTTTT
CDR3: CASSGRNRDLNEKLFF
length: 16
V: TRBV7-9
D: NA
size: many
J: TRBJ1-4

DNA: TGTGCCAGCAGCTCCAGACTAGCGGGAGGCAATGAGCAGTTCTTC
CDR3: CASSSRLAGGNEQFF
length: 15
V: TRBV7-3
D: TRBD2
size: NA
J: TRBJ2-1

DNA: TGCGCCAGCAGCCTAGGGAGGAAGGAGACCCAGTACTTC
CDR3: CASSLGRKETQYF
length: 13
V: TRBV4-1
D: NA
size: many
J: TRBJ2-5

DNA: TGTGCCAGCAGTTCAGCGACCTGGTCCGAGGCCCTCCACTTT
CDR3: CASSSATWSEALHF
length: 14
V: TRBV27
D: NA
size: NA
J: TRBJ1-6